This TCR beta chain was identified during a study of lung T cells in sarcoidosis with Löfgren's syndrome. TCRdb re-called the reads through MiXCR, storing one row per CDR3 protein. Of about 880 distinct CDR3 sequences in the sample, 28% were seen once. This clonotype was picked up many times. The target antigen is unknown. CDR3 length equals 15 residues. Germline values: CDR1 LGHNA, CDR2 YSLEER. V lost 4 bases to trimming and J lost 5 bases, with 15 bases between them. Study-wide points: TRAV12-1 and TRBV2 were reportedly most expanded in Löfgren's patients.

This chain connects TRBV4-3 to TRBJ2-1; the D is unclear. Sample: CD4+ T cells from bronchoalveolar lavage fluid. The TCR sequence derives from a human donor with sarcoidosis (Löfgren's syndrome or another form), or a control subject (not recorded which). The CDR3 bases are TGCGCCAGCAGCCGATCATGGGTGGGCGACAATGAGCAGTTCTTC. The encoded protein is CASSRSWVGDNEQFF.